The entry below describes one T cell receptor (beta chain). V lost 5 bases and J lost 3, with 20 bases in between. CDR3 length equals 16 residues. From germline, CDR1 is SGHVS and CDR2 FNYEAQ. This entry comes from a study of identical twins. TCRdb re-analysed the 5' RACE reads in MiXCR, keeping a single row per CDR3 protein. The sample yields 210,000 or so distinct CDR3 sequences, about a sixth seen once. The same sample was also studied in work on T cells expressing NK-cell markers.

Sequenced: CD8+ T cells sorted from blood. The chain combines TRBV7-6 with TRBJ2-7, with D tentatively TRBD1 (6 bases). This sequence originates from a woman aged 18-29 years in good health. The CDR3 region is CASSVGESGALYEQYF. The CDR3 DNA reads as TGTGCCAGCAGCGTGGGCGAATCAGGGGCGCTCTACGAGCAGTACTTC.